A single sample is the source of the 21 T cell receptor beta chains below, sequenced in a study of shared clonotypes between healthy human individuals. Here immunoSEQ multiplex PCR was the method, and the copy in TCRdb shows in-frame clones only, minus some. The sample contains about 2 million clones, about 94% of which appear only once. Naive CD8 isolation took CD45RO-negative cells positively selected for CCR7 and excluded terminally differentiated effector memory CD45RA+ cells. The sample was naive CD8+ T cells sorted from blood. The source is a man between 18 and 29 years old in good health.

CDR3 protein: CASKGGSHYEQYF. CDR3 coding DNA: TGCGCCAGCAAGGGCGGGAGCCACTACGAGCAGTACTTC. The gene calls are TRBV4-1 and TRBJ2-7; 7 nucleotides align to TRBD2. This CDR3 comprises 13 residues. V dropped 7 bases and J dropped 3; count of bases not matched to a gene: 6. Germline CDR1 reads MGHRA; CDR2 reads YSYEKL.

J is TRBJ2-7 and V is TRBV7-9; tentative D call: TRBD2 (5 bases). Deletions cut 6 bases from V and 0 bases from J, with 24 bases between. Germline CDR1 reads SEHNR; CDR2 reads FQNEAQ (reference sequence). The CDR3 has 18 amino acids. The CDR3 here is CASSLSSDFGVFSYEQYF. The CDR3 region has the DNA TGTGCCAGCAGTCTCTCATCGGACTTCGGGGTGTTCTCCTACGAGCAGTACTTC.

The chain recombines TRBV7-8 with TRBJ2-1; TRBD2 is a possible D gene (6 bases). Germline V gives CDR1 SGHVS, CDR2 FQNEAQ. The V end lost 8 bases, the J end lost 2 bases, and 10 bases lay between the germline ends. The CDR3 is 13 amino acids. CDR3 amino acids: CASLLATYNEQFF. CDR3 sequence (DNA): TGTGCCAGCCTTCTAGCGACCTACAATGAGCAGTTCTTC.

This chain uses TRBV2 with TRBJ1-1; TRBD1 matches 12 bases. This CDR3 spans 17 amino acids. J was trimmed by 6 bases and V by 3 bases; bases with no gene match: 11. CDR1 and CDR2 from the germline V gene are SNHLY and FYNNEI. CDR3 sequence (DNA): TGTGCCAGCAGTGATCCCGGGACAGGGGGCCGCTCGGCTGAAGCTTTCTTT. As protein: CASSDPGTGGRSAEAFF.

Of note for this clone: This specimen includes other DNA sequences encoding the same CDR3. V gene TRBV5-6 combines with J gene TRBJ2-7, with D maybe TRBD1 (5 bases). CDR3 length: 13 residues. The germline CDR1 and CDR2 sequences are SGHDT and YYEEEE. V was pared by 1 base and J by 3 bases, with 8 bases between. The CDR3 DNA reads TGTGCCAGCAGCTTGTTAGGGGACTACGAGCAGTACTTC. It is translated as CASSLLGDYEQYF.

The chain is built from TRBV19 and TRBJ2-6, with D perhaps TRBD1 (6 bases). The CDR3 sequence is 18 residues long. Germline lookup yields CDR1 LNHDA and CDR2 SQIVND (reference sequence). Between the trimmed V and J ends, which lost 5 bases and 0 bases, there was a span of 17 bases. This CDR3 reads CASSSQDSAFSGANVLTF. As DNA, the CDR3 is TGTGCCAGTAGTTCCCAGGACAGTGCGTTCTCTGGGGCCAACGTCCTGACTTTC.

The chain's CDR3 is CASSHDALGTIYF. The CDR3 coding sequence is TGTGCCAGCAGCCATGACGCCCTGGGCACCATATATTTT. This rearrangement joins TRBV7-9 to TRBJ1-3; D unresolved. Trimming pared 5 bases from V and 9 bases from J, leaving 14 bases between. In germline, CDR1 is SEHNR, CDR2 FQNEAQ (reference sequence). The CDR3 extends over 13 amino acids.

This chain connects TRBV6-1 to TRBJ2-3; D perhaps matches TRBD2 (7 bases). The CDR3 covers 13 residues. Germline CDR1 and CDR2: MNHNS and SASEGT. CDR3 in DNA: TGTGCTTACAGGGAGGGCGCCACAGATACGCAGTATTTT. Translated: CAYREGATDTQYF.

As to this clone: Other nucleotide sequences from this sample produce the same CDR3. The J gene is TRBJ1-2, the V gene TRBV27; D not certain. This CDR3 is built from 12 residues. Between the trimmed V and J ends, which lost 6 bases and 5 bases, there was a span of 10 bases. CDR1 is MNHEY and CDR2 is SMNVEV in the germline V gene (reference sequence). The DNA of the CDR3 is TGTGCCAGCAGCCCGGGAGGTTATGGCTACACCTTC. This codes for CASSPGGYGYTF.

The chain carries TRBV13 and TRBJ1-6, with 7 positions matching TRBD1. This CDR3 comprises 18 residues. The V gene's germline CDR1 is PRHDT and CDR2 FYEKMQ (reference sequence). With 2 bases clipped from V and 8 bases from J, the junction kept 15 bases outside the gene matches. The CDR3 coding sequence is TGTGCCAGCAGCTTAAGCCTCAATCGACAGGGTTATGATTCACCCCTCCACTTT. Translated, it gives CASSLSLNRQGYDSPLHF.

In its sample, this clone was seen once. This chain links TRBV6-5 with TRBJ1-1, with 8 bases aligning to TRBD1. Looked up from germline, CDR1 is MNHEY and CDR2 is SVGAGI. There are 14 residues in the CDR3. V lost 0 bases to trimming and J lost 3 bases; unmatched junction nucleotides: 0. CDR3 nucleotides: TGTGCCAGCAGTTACTCGGGACAGGACACTGAAGCTTTCTTT. It translates to CASSYSGQDTEAFF.

In regard to this clone: The sample contains more than one DNA sequence encoding this CDR3. The chain employs TRBV5-6 and TRBJ2-7; maybe TRBD2 (5 bases). Trimming cost V 2 bases and J 3 bases, with 9 bases left between them. The CDR3 is made up of 13 amino acids. Germline V gene sequence: CDR1 SGHDT, CDR2 YYEEEE. The DNA of the CDR3 is TGTGCCAGCAGCTTCCCGGGGATCTACGAGCAGTACTTC. This sequence encodes CASSFPGIYEQYF.

As for this clone: The sample has other DNA sequences that encode this CDR3 too. This chain uses TRBV6-5 with TRBJ2-5; 7 bases are a match to TRBD1. Trimming at V came to 6 bases and at J to 3 bases, leaving 1 base not matched to a gene. From germline, CDR1 is MNHEY and CDR2 SVGAGI. The CDR3 totals 12 residues. CDR3 bases: TGTGCCAGCAGAACAGGGGAAGAGACCCAGTACTTC. It codes for CASRTGEETQYF.

The chain recombines TRBV6-5 with TRBJ1-2, with 9 bases matching TRBD1. Trimming at V came to 0 bases and at J to 9 bases, leaving 11 bases not matched to a gene. The CDR3 is 16 residues long. The germline V gene encodes CDR1 MNHEY and CDR2 SVGAGI. The CDR3, as DNA: TGTGCCAGCAGTTACTCGACTTCCTGGGACAGGGATCGCTACACCTTC. Translation: CASSYSTSWDRDRYTF.

This clone was seen a single time. A read error may explain this, as a much larger clone is one base away. This sample includes further DNA sequences coding for the same CDR3. This chain connects TRBV5-6 to TRBJ2-3; D gene uncertain. V lost 2 bases and J 2 bases, leaving 3 bases between the germline ends. This CDR3 is 12 amino acids long. CDR1 and CDR2 from the germline V gene are SGHDT and YYEEEE. Here the CDR3 DNA reads TGTGCCAGCAGCTTAGTCACAGATACGCAGTATTTT. This encodes CASSLVTDTQYF.

The chain recombines TRBV9 with TRBJ1-2; 8 nucleotides agree with TRBD1. J was trimmed by 6 bases and V by 3 bases; bases with no gene match: 4. This CDR3 comprises 13 residues. Per the germline V gene, CDR1 is SGDLS and CDR2 is YYNGEE. CDR3 sequence reads: CASSDRTGNGYTF. CDR3 DNA sequence: TGTGCCAGCAGCGACCGGACAGGGAATGGCTACACCTTC.

The chain couples TRBV4-1 to TRBJ2-5; 10 bases agree with TRBD1. Trimming at V came to 5 bases and at J to 2 bases, leaving 11 bases not matched to a gene. CDR3 length: 17 residues. CDR1 is MGHRA and CDR2 is YSYEKL in the germline V gene. Here the CDR3 DNA reads TGCGCCAGCAGCTTACCGGGACAGGGGATTAGGCAAGAGACCCAGTACTTC. Translated: CASSLPGQGIRQETQYF.

V usage is TRBV5-6 and J usage is TRBJ1-4; TRBD1 aligns across 7 bases. The CDR3 sequence is 14 residues long. V gave up 0 bases and J gave up 5 bases; unmatched junction bases: 1. Germline V lookup: CDR1 SGHDT, CDR2 YYEEEE. The CDR3 region has the DNA TGTGCCAGCAGCTTGGGGGACAGCAATGAAAAACTGTTTTTT. Translated: CASSLGDSNEKLFF.

The V and J genes are TRBV4-1 and TRBJ1-2; TRBD1 might be the D (6 bases). Trimming stripped 6 bases from V and 1 base from J, with 18 bases between. CDR3 length: 16 amino acids. The V gene's germline CDR1 is MGHRA and CDR2 YSYEKL. The CDR3 nucleotides read TGCGCCAGCAGAACTACCCCAGGGGAAATTAACTATGGCTACACCTTC. This encodes CASRTTPGEINYGYTF.

In its sample, this clone was seen once. The chain uses TRBV6-5 and TRBJ1-3, with D maybe TRBD1 (5 bases). From germline, CDR1 is MNHEY and CDR2 SVGAGI. The CDR3 is made up of 16 amino acids. Trimming took off 0 bases at V and 4 bases at J, with 13 bases between the two ends. CDR3 DNA sequence: TGTGCCAGCAGTTACTCGGCGGCAGGGCTGGGAAACACCATATATTTT. Translation gives CASSYSAAGLGNTIYF.

A note on this clone: Other DNA sequences within the sample encode an identical CDR3. The rearrangement links TRBV9 to TRBJ2-2; the D is unclear. The length of the CDR3 is 14 residues. The V end was cut by 0 bases, the J end by 4 bases, with 7 bases between. Germline assignment: CDR1 SGDLS and CDR2 YYNGEE. CDR3: CASSVGGGTGELFF. Written as DNA, the CDR3 is TGTGCCAGCAGCGTAGGTGGCGGCACCGGGGAGCTGTTTTTT.